This is a list of T cell receptor beta chains from one sample in a study of OX40 agonist ivuxolimab in advanced cancers. The table came from immunoSEQ multiplex PCR; TCRdb's copy has only in-frame clones and leaves some out. The sample lists more than 40,000 clones; 80% to 90% were seen once. This material consisted of CD4+ or CD8+ T cells sorted from blood, taken in a trial of the OX40 agonist ivuxolimab. These receptor sequences come from an adult with an advanced solid tumor such as melanoma, head and neck, liver or kidney cancer. The CDR3 runs from the conserved cysteine through the conserved F or W. D genes are given only for firm matches. Some rows have no size entry. The others give once, few or many, or a class for an expanded clone.

length: 13; D: TRBD2; size: -; J: TRBJ2-7; V: TRBV14; CDR3: CASRSGSSYEQYF; DNA: TGTGCCAGCAGAAGCGGGAGCTCCTACGAGCAGTACTTC
length: 14; D: -; size: -; J: TRBJ1-1; V: TRBV29-1; CDR3: CSVDRDEGNTEAFF; DNA: TGCAGCGTTGACAGGGACGAGGGGAACACTGAAGCTTTCTTT
length: 15; D: -; size: -; J: TRBJ2-1; V: TRBV9; CDR3: CASSVGSGSNNEQFF; DNA: TGTGCCAGCAGCGTAGGTAGCGGATCTAACAATGAGCAGTTCTTC
length: 16; D: TRBD2; size: -; J: TRBJ2-7; V: TRBV4-1; CDR3: CASSQDLAGGNYEQYF; DNA: TGCGCCAGCAGCCAAGATCTCGCGGGGGGGAACTACGAGCAGTACTTC
length: 14; D: -; size: once; J: TRBJ2-7; V: TRBV27; CDR3: CASSLNSGPYEQYF; DNA: TGTGCCAGCAGTTTAAATTCCGGTCCCTACGAGCAGTACTTC
length: 15; D: -; size: -; J: TRBJ2-2; V: TRBV7-8; CDR3: CASSLEGANTGELFF; DNA: TGTGCCAGCAGCTTAGAAGGGGCGAACACCGGGGAGCTGTTTTTT
length: 13; D: -; size: -; J: TRBJ2-1; V: TRBV6-5; CDR3: CASSMSSYNEQFF; DNA: TGTGCCAGCAGTATGAGCTCCTACAATGAGCAGTTCTTC
length: 15; D: TRBD1; size: -; J: TRBJ2-5; V: TRBV5-1; CDR3: CASSLETGWQETQYF; DNA: TGCGCCAGCAGCTTGGAGACAGGGTGGCAAGAGACCCAGTACTTC
length: 15; D: TRBD1; size: -; J: TRBJ1-2; V: TRBV4-2; CDR3: CASSRDRASNYGYTF; DNA: TGTGCCAGCAGCCGGGACAGGGCATCTAACTATGGCTACACCTTC
length: 22; D: TRBD2; size: -; J: TRBJ2-4; V: TRBV23-1; CDR3: CASSQTPRAETSGRQAKNIQYF; DNA: TGCGCCAGCAGTCAAACCCCTCGGGCGGAGACTAGCGGGAGACAAGCCAAAAACATTCAGTACTTC
length: 13; D: -; size: once; J: TRBJ2-1; V: TRBV2; CDR3: CASKEQGYNEQFF; DNA: TGTGCCAGCAAGGAACAGGGCTACAATGAGCAGTTCTTC
length: 13; D: -; size: -; J: TRBJ2-2; V: TRBV6-5; CDR3: CASDRPNTGELFF; DNA: TGTGCCAGCGACCGACCGAACACCGGGGAGCTGTTTTTT
length: 14; D: -; size: -; J: TRBJ2-7; V: TRBV6-5; CDR3: CASSYSMSVYEQYF; DNA: TGTGCCAGCAGTTACTCGATGTCCGTCTACGAGCAGTACTTC
length: 15; D: -; size: -; J: TRBJ2-1; V: TRBV30; CDR3: CAWSVGQGSYNEQFF; DNA: TGTGCCTGGAGTGTAGGGCAGGGTTCCTACAATGAGCAGTTCTTC
length: 15; D: -; size: -; J: TRBJ1-4; V: TRBV18; CDR3: CASSYLDSPDEKLFF; DNA: TGTGCCAGCTCGTACTTAGACAGTCCTGATGAAAAACTGTTTTTT
length: 16; D: -; size: -; J: TRBJ1-5; V: TRBV7-8; CDR3: CASSPLKGGGNQPQHF; DNA: TGTGCCAGCAGCCCCCTCAAAGGGGGAGGCAATCAGCCCCAGCATTTT
length: 16; D: -; size: -; J: TRBJ2-3; V: TRBV27; CDR3: CASNPLRATYTDTQYF; DNA: TGTGCCAGCAACCCTCTGCGAGCCACATACACAGATACGCAGTATTTT
length: 15; D: TRBD1; size: few; J: TRBJ2-2; V: TRBV5-6; CDR3: CASGDRDPNTGELFF; DNA: TGTGCCAGCGGAGACAGGGACCCTAACACCGGGGAGCTGTTTTTT
length: 16; D: TRBD1; size: -; J: TRBJ1-2; V: TRBV15; CDR3: CATSREDRGRDYGYTF; DNA: TGTGCCACCAGCAGAGAAGACAGGGGGCGCGACTATGGCTACACCTTC
length: 14; D: -; size: -; J: TRBJ2-1; V: TRBV9; CDR3: CASSPGLMYNEQFF; DNA: TGTGCCAGCAGCCCGGGACTGATGTACAATGAGCAGTTCTTC
length: 14; D: -; size: -; J: TRBJ1-2; V: TRBV4-3; CDR3: CASSQDGGNYGYTF; DNA: TGCGCCAGCAGCCAAGATGGGGGAAACTATGGCTACACCTTC
length: 15; D: -; size: -; J: TRBJ2-7; V: TRBV4-1; CDR3: CASSLGTLPTYEQYF; DNA: TGCGCCAGCAGCCTTGGGACGCTTCCCACCTACGAGCAGTACTTC
length: 12; D: -; size: -; J: TRBJ1-1; V: TRBV4-1; CDR3: CASSPGGTEAFF; DNA: TGCGCCAGCAGCCCCGGGGGCACTGAAGCTTTCTTT
length: 12; D: -; size: few; J: TRBJ2-1; V: TRBV30; CDR3: CAWGQDYNEQFF; DNA: TGTGCCTGGGGCCAGGACTACAATGAGCAGTTCTTC
length: 14; D: -; size: -; J: TRBJ1-1; V: TRBV19; CDR3: CASSMGRENTEAFF; DNA: TGTGCCAGTAGCATGGGGAGAGAGAACACTGAAGCTTTCTTT
length: 16; D: -; size: -; J: TRBJ1-2; V: TRBV9; CDR3: CASSVDPIDGLVGYTF; DNA: TGTGCCAGCAGCGTAGATCCCATCGACGGGCTAGTTGGCTACACCTTC